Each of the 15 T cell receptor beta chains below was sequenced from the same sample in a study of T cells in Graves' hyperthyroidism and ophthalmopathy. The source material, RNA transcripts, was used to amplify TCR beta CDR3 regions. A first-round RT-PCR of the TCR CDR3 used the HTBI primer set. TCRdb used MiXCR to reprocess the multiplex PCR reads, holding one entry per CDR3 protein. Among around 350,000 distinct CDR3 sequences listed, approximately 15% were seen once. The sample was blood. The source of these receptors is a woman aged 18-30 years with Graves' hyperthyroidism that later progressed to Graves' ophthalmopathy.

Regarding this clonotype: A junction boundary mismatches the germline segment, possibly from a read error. The chain's CDR3 is CASFPSTNGKLFF. The CDR3 DNA follows: TGTGCCAGCTTCCCCTCAACTAATGGAAAACTGTTTTTT. The chain couples TRBV28 to TRBJ1-4; D gene unclear. Germline loops: CDR1 MDHEN, CDR2 SYDVKM. CDR3 length: 13 residues.

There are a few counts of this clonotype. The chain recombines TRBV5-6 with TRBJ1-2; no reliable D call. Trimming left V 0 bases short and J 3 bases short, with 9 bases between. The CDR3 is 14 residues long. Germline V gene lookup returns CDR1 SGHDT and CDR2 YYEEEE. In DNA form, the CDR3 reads TGTGCCAGCAGCTTGGCATCTCCCCACTATGGCTACACCTTC. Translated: CASSLASPHYGYTF.

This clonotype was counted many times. Here the CDR3 reads CASSSGTGPDYNEQFF. CDR3 coding DNA: TGCGCCAGCAGCAGCGGGACGGGACCCGACTACAATGAGCAGTTCTTC. This chain connects TRBV5-1 to TRBJ2-1, with TRBD2 matching over 7 bases. There are 16 residues in the CDR3. Germline V CDR1 and CDR2: SGHRS, YFSETQ. V lost 4 bases, J lost 3 bases, and 10 bases stayed unmatched.

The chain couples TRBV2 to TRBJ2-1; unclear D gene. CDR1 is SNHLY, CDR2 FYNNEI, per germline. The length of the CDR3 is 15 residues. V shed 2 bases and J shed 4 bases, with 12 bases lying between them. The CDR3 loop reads CASSESVWDYNEQFF. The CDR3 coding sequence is TGTGCCAGCAGTGAATCGGTATGGGATTACAATGAGCAGTTCTTC.

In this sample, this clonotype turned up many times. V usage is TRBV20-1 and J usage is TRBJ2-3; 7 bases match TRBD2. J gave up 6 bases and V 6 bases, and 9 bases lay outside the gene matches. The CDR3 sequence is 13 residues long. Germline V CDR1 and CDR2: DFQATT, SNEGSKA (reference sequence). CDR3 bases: TGCAGTGCGGGAGGGACGAGTAGGGATACGCAGTATTTT. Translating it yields CSAGGTSRDTQYF.

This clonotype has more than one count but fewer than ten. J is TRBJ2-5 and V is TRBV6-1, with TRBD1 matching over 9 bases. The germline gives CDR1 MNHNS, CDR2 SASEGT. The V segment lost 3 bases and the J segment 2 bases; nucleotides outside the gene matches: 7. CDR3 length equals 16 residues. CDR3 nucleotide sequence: TGTGCCAGCAGTGATTCCGGGACAGGGAATCAAGAGACCCAGTACTTC. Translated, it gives CASSDSGTGNQETQYF.

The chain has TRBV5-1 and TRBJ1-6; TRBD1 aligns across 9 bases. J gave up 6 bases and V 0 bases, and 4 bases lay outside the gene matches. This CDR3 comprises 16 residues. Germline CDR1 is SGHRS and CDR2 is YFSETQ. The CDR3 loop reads CASSLGGQGSNSPLHF. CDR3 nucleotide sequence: TGCGCCAGCAGCTTGGGAGGACAGGGGAGTAATTCACCCCTCCACTTT.

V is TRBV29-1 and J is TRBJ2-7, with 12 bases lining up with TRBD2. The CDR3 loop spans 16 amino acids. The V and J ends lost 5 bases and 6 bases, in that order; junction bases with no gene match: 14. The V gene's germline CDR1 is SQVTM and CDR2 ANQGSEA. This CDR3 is CSVSASGRANYLEQYF. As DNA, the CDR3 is TGCAGCGTTTCAGCTAGCGGGAGGGCCAATTACCTCGAGCAGTACTTC.

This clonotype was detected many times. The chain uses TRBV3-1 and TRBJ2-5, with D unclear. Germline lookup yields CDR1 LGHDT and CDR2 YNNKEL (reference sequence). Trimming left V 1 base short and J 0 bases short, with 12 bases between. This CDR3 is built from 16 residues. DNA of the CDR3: TGTGCCAGCAGCCAAGGTTCTACTTGGTACCAAGAGACCCAGTACTTC. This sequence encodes CASSQGSTWYQETQYF.

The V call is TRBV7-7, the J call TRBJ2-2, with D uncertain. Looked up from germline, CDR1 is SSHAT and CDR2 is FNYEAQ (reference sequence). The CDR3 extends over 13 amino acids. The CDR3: CASSISGPGELFF. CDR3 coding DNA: TGTGCTAGCTCCATCTCTGGGCCCGGGGAGCTGTTTTTT.

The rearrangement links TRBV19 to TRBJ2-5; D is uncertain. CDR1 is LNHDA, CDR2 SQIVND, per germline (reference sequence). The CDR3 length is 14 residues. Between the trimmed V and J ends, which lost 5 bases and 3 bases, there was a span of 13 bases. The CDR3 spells CASSARHKEETQYF. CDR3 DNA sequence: TGTGCCAGTAGTGCGCGACACAAGGAAGAGACCCAGTACTTC.

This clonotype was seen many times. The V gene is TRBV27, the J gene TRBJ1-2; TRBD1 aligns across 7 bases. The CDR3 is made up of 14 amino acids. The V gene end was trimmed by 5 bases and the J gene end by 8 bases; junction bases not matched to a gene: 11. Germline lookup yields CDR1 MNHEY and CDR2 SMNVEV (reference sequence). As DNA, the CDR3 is TGTGCCAGCAGTCCCACAAAAGGGGGCCGGGGCTACACCTTC. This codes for CASSPTKGGRGYTF.

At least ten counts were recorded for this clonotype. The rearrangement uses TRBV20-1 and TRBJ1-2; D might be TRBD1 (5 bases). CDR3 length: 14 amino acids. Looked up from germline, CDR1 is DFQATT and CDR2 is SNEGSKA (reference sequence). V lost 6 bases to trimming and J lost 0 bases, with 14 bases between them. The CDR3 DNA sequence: TGCAGTGCCACGAGGGGAGCATCTAACTATGGCTACACCTTC. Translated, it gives CSATRGASNYGYTF.

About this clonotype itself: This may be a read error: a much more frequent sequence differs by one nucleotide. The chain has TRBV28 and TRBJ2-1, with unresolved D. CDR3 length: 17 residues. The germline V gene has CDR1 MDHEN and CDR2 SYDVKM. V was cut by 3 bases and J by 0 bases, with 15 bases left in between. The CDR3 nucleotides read TGTGCCAGCAGTTTGGCGCGAGGCGACAACTCCTACAATGAGCAGTTCTTC. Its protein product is CASSLARGDNSYNEQFF.

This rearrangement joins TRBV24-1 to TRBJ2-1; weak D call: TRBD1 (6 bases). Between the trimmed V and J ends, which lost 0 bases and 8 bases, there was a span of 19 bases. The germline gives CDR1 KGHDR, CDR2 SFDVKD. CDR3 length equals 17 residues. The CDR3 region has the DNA TGTGCCACCAGTGATTTGAACATAGATCAGGGGACCCATGAGCAGTTCTTC. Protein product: CATSDLNIDQGTHEQFF.